Each of the 26 T cell receptor beta chains below was sequenced from the same sample in a study of CD8+CD57+ T cells in acquired aplastic anemia. Flow cytometry had shown expanded CD8+CD57+ cells in the patients chosen for sequencing. Genomic DNA, the template, was used for profiling of the TCR beta VDJ and CDR3. TCRdb used MiXCR to reprocess the reads, holding one entry per CDR3 protein. The sample lists over 250,000 distinct CDR3 sequences; under 65% were seen once. Sequenced input: sorted CD4+, CD8+, or CD8+CD57+ T cells (not recorded which) from PBMCs. These receptors were taken from a human donor with aplastic anemia.

This clonotype was seen many times. This chain joins TRBV7-8 and TRBJ2-3; 13 nucleotides line up with TRBD2. The J segment lost 6 bases and the V segment lost 6 bases, leaving 9 bases of the junction unmatched. The CDR3 totals 16 residues. Germline V gene data show CDR1 as SGHVS and CDR2 as FQNEAQ. Here the CDR3 reads CASRPTSGRAGDTQYF. For the CDR3, the DNA is TGTGCCAGCAGGCCTACTAGCGGGAGGGCCGGTGATACGCAGTATTTT.

Concerning this clonotype itself: At one end, the junction sequence differs from germline, possibly due to a read error. The rearrangement uses TRBV15 and TRBJ1-2; TRBD1 might be the D (5 bases). Germline values: CDR1 LNHNV, CDR2 YYDKDF (reference sequence). The CDR3 runs 14 residues. CDR3 coding DNA: TGTGCCACCAGCAGAGATACGGGGGTTGGTGGCTACGCCTTC. Its protein product is CATSRDTGVGGYAF.

This clonotype appeared a few times. The genes are TRBV3-1 and TRBJ2-7; 8 positions match TRBD1. The CDR3 contains 14 residues. V shed 6 bases and J 3 bases; nucleotides not matched to a gene: 7. Germline values: CDR1 LGHDT, CDR2 YNNKEL (reference sequence). The CDR3, as DNA: TGTGCCAGCAGTGCGGACAGGGCTAGCTACGAGCAGTACTTC. Its protein product is CASSADRASYEQYF.

This clonotype was detected ten times or more. V usage is TRBV5-6 and J usage is TRBJ2-3; 7 bases agree with TRBD2. In germline, CDR1 is SGHDT, CDR2 YYEEEE. V shed 1 base and J 5 bases; nucleotides not matched to a gene: 13. The CDR3 length is 17 residues. The DNA of the CDR3 is TGTGCCAGCAGCTTGACGTACTTTCGCGGGGGAGGAGATACGCAGTATTTT. The encoded protein is CASSLTYFRGGGDTQYF.

There are many counts of this clonotype. The chain combines TRBV5-4 with TRBJ2-1; D not resolved. Looked up from germline, CDR1 is SGHNT and CDR2 is YYREEE (reference sequence). The CDR3 has 15 residues. Trimming cost V 1 base and J 0 bases, with 8 bases left between them. Here the CDR3 reads CASSLSVTSYNEQFF. As DNA, the CDR3 is TGTGCCAGCAGCTTGAGTGTAACCTCCTACAATGAGCAGTTCTTC.

In this sample, this clonotype turned up a few times. The chain carries TRBV20-1 and TRBJ1-5; 8 nucleotides agree with TRBD1. The CDR3 has 13 residues. Per germline, CDR1 DFQATT and CDR2 SNEGSKA (reference sequence). J lost 6 bases, V lost 3 bases, and 4 bases had no gene match. The chain's CDR3 is CSARETGGQPQHF. The CDR3 region has the DNA TGCAGTGCTAGGGAAACAGGGGGTCAGCCCCAGCATTTT.

The rearrangement links TRBV6-5 to TRBJ2-2, with TRBD1 as a possible D gene (5 bases). The germline gives CDR1 MNHEY, CDR2 SVGAGI. V was cut by 0 bases and J by 3 bases, with 8 bases left in between. The CDR3 is 15 amino acids. CDR3 sequence reads: CASSYSTRDTGELFF. The CDR3 coding sequence is TGTGCCAGCAGTTACTCGACCAGGGACACCGGGGAGCTGTTTTTT.

The chain employs TRBV5-1 and TRBJ2-7; TRBD2 agrees at 7 bases. Trimming took 4 bases from V and 6 from J; bases not matched to a gene: 13. The CDR3 consists of 15 residues. Looked up from germline, CDR1 is SGHRS and CDR2 is YFSETQ. CDR3 nucleotide sequence: TGCGCCAGCAGCCGCGTTTGGGGGACTAATGGCGAGCAGTACTTC. Translation gives CASSRVWGTNGEQYF.

The rearrangement links TRBV7-3 to TRBJ2-7; 9 bases are a match to TRBD1. The CDR3 has 15 amino acids. Germline CDR1 is SGHTA and CDR2 is FQGTGA. V was pared by 5 bases and J by 0 bases, with 5 bases of the junction left unmatched. The CDR3 DNA reads as TGTGCCAGCAGCACCACAGGGGGCAGCTCCTACGAGCAGTACTTC. It translates to CASSTTGGSSYEQYF.

Written as DNA, the CDR3 is TGTGCCAGCAGCGTAGGGGCAGGGAACCCTCATGAGCAGTTCTTC. Its translation is CASSVGAGNPHEQFF. The J gene is TRBJ2-1, the V gene TRBV9, with D possibly TRBD1 on 5 matching bases. CDR3 length: 15 residues. V dropped 0 bases and J dropped 8 bases, with 15 bases sitting between them. Germline-derived CDR1 and CDR2 are SGDLS and YYNGEE.

The chain couples TRBV9 to TRBJ2-1; D unclear. Looked up from germline, CDR1 is SGDLS and CDR2 is YYNGEE. Trimming removed 4 bases from V and 4 bases from J, with 9 bases in between. The length of the CDR3 is 13 residues. CDR3 bases: TGTGCCAGCAGCAAAAGCCCATACAATGAGCAGTTCTTC. As protein: CASSKSPYNEQFF.

CDR3 DNA sequence: TGCAGTGCTATAAAGACAGGGAACACTGAAGCTTTCTTT. Protein sequence: CSAIKTGNTEAFF. This rearrangement joins TRBV20-1 to TRBJ1-1, with D possibly matching TRBD1 (6 bases). V lost 4 bases and J 1 base, leaving 10 bases between the germline ends. Per the germline V gene, CDR1 is DFQATT and CDR2 is SNEGSKA (reference sequence). CDR3 length equals 13 residues.

The sample holds many counts of this clonotype. The chain recombines TRBV20-1 with TRBJ2-7; possible D gene TRBD2, 7 bases. V lost 1 base and J 0 bases, leaving 13 bases between the germline ends. Germline V gene data show CDR1 as DFQATT and CDR2 as SNEGSKA (reference sequence). The CDR3 totals 15 residues. The CDR3: CSARGGGPSSYEQYF. CDR3 in DNA: TGCAGTGCTAGAGGGGGGGGCCCAAGCTCCTACGAGCAGTACTTC.

J is TRBJ2-7 and V is TRBV2, with 7 nucleotides matching TRBD1. The germline gives CDR1 SNHLY, CDR2 FYNNEI. CDR3 length: 15 residues. Unmatched junction bases numbered 8, after V lost 6 bases and J lost 0 bases. CDR3 DNA sequence: TGTGCCAGCAGACACAAGACAGGGTCCTCCTACGAGCAGTACTTC. It is translated as CASRHKTGSSYEQYF.

The CDR3 here is CASSHRPAGDYEQYF. CDR3 nucleotide sequence: TGTGCCAGCAGCCACCGGCCAGCGGGGGACTACGAGCAGTACTTC. The chain combines TRBV4-2 with TRBJ2-7, with 8 bases that match TRBD2. The germline V gene encodes CDR1 LGHNA and CDR2 YNFKEQ. Losses at the gene ends were 3 bases for V and 3 bases for J; bases not matched to a gene: 7. This CDR3 comprises 15 residues.

Many counts were recorded for this clonotype. CDR3 bases: TGTGCCAGCAGTTTATTTGGACCCAACACCGGCACAGATACGCAGTATTTT. Protein product: CASSLFGPNTGTDTQYF. The chain links TRBV27 to TRBJ2-3; D remains ambiguous. CDR1 MNHEY and CDR2 SMNVEV come from the germline V gene (reference sequence). This CDR3 region has 17 residues. Trimming pared 1 base from V and 1 base from J, leaving 15 bases between.

This clonotype was picked up many times. The V gene is TRBV7-8, the J gene TRBJ2-1, with D unclear. V lost 8 bases to trimming and J lost 6 bases, with 14 bases between them. Per germline, CDR1 SGHVS and CDR2 FQNEAQ. The CDR3 spans 13 residues. The CDR3 bases are TGTGCCAGCTCGCTCGCCACCTCCAATGAGCAGTTCTTC. Translated: CASSLATSNEQFF.

The chain joins TRBV11-2 to TRBJ2-5; D is possibly TRBD1 (5 bases). This CDR3 has 16 residues. V lost 3 bases and J lost 5, with 19 bases in between. Germline values: CDR1 SGHAT, CDR2 FQNNGV. The CDR3 sequence is CASSFMTVDKTETQYF. DNA of the CDR3: TGTGCCAGCAGCTTTATGACAGTGGACAAGACGGAGACCCAGTACTTC.

The chain has TRBV24-1 and TRBJ2-1; D remains ambiguous. Germline-derived CDR1 and CDR2 are KGHDR and SFDVKD. The CDR3 has 13 amino acids. Trimming removed 3 bases from V and 9 bases from J, with 11 bases in between. CDR3: CATSDPTESEQFF. The CDR3, as DNA: TGTGCCACCAGTGATCCGACCGAGAGTGAGCAGTTCTTC.

The sample holds many counts of this clonotype. The CDR3 nucleotides read TGTGCCAGCAGCTTAGGCCCGGGGACGGTAGAGCAGTACTTC. This sequence encodes CASSLGPGTVEQYF. The chain recombines TRBV7-8 with TRBJ2-7, with D possibly being TRBD1 or TRBD2 (5 bases each). The CDR3 runs 14 residues. V lost 1 base and J lost 7, with 14 bases in between. The germline V gene encodes CDR1 SGHVS and CDR2 FQNEAQ.

This clonotype was observed at least ten times. The chain uses TRBV5-1 and TRBJ2-3, with D tentatively TRBD2 (5 bases). V lost 4 bases to trimming and J lost 0 bases, with 15 bases between them. From germline, CDR1 is SGHRS and CDR2 YFSETQ. The CDR3 totals 16 residues. The CDR3 sequence: CASSHASGTSTDTQYF. The DNA for the CDR3 is TGCGCCAGCAGCCACGCAAGCGGAACTAGCACAGATACGCAGTATTTT.

This clonotype has at least ten counts. CDR3 in DNA: TGTGCCAGCAGCTTAGTCTCACGGAGAGAGACCCAGTACTTC. Its protein product is CASSLVSRRETQYF. J is TRBJ2-5 and V is TRBV7-9; no clear D. V was shortened by 1 base and J by 4 bases, with 10 bases between the two germline ends. The CDR3 contains 14 residues. Germline lookup yields CDR1 SEHNR and CDR2 FQNEAQ (reference sequence). The full variable domain, its missing parts supplied by reference TRBV7-9 and TRBJ2-5, is DTGVSQNPRHKITKRGQNVTFRCDPISEHNRLYWYRQTLGQGPEFLTYFQNEAQLEKSRLLSDRFSAERPKGSFSTLEIQRTEQGDSAMYLCASSLVSRRETQYFGPGTRLLVL.

This chain uses TRBV24-1 with TRBJ2-2; 9 nucleotides align to TRBD1. Losses at the gene ends were 2 bases for V and 0 bases for J; bases not matched to a gene: 6. This CDR3 region has 18 residues. In germline, CDR1 is KGHDR, CDR2 SFDVKD. The CDR3 DNA reads TGTGCCACCAGTGATTGGAGGACAGGGGCGTCGAACACCGGGGAGCTGTTTTTT. The encoded protein is CATSDWRTGASNTGELFF.

The genes are TRBV2 and TRBJ2-7, with 11 positions matching TRBD2. CDR1 and CDR2 from the germline V gene are SNHLY and FYNNEI. V was pared by 6 bases and J by 7 bases, with 8 bases of the junction left unmatched. This CDR3 comprises 14 residues. In DNA form, the CDR3 reads TGTGCCAGCAGCGTAGCGGGGGGGGGGGGGGAGCAGTACTTC. Its translation is CASSVAGGGGEQYF.

V usage is TRBV10-2 and J usage is TRBJ2-7, with 12 bases identical to TRBD1. The CDR3 loop spans 14 amino acids. CDR1 and CDR2 from the germline V gene are WSHSY and SAAADI. Germline trimming cut 6 bases from V and 5 bases from J; bases unmatched to any gene: 5. The CDR3 spells CASRPGTGGNEQYF. The CDR3 DNA is TGCGCCAGCAGGCCAGGGACAGGGGGCAACGAGCAGTACTTC.

This clonotype has ten or more counts. The chain carries TRBV20-1 and TRBJ1-6; D unclear. CDR1 and CDR2 from the germline V gene are DFQATT and SNEGSKA (reference sequence). This CDR3 region has 14 residues. V lost 4 bases, J lost 4 bases, and 11 bases lay in between. CDR3 residues: CSAKSEGYNSPLHF. In DNA form, the CDR3 reads TGCAGTGCTAAATCCGAGGGATATAATTCACCCCTCCACTTT.